This T cell receptor beta chain was recovered during a study of vaccination effects on CD4 cells after COVID-19. The assay was immunoSEQ multiplex PCR, and TCRdb's table has in-frame clones only and misses some. Among around 47,000 clones listed, around 79% were seen once. This CDR3 spans 15 amino acids. Germline CDR1 reads SEHNR; CDR2 reads FQNEAQ (reference sequence). V shed 4 bases and J 0 bases; nucleotides not matched to a gene: 5. Remarks on this clone: The antigen is undetermined.

Sequencing followed a ViraFEST assay step that expanded antigen-specific CD4+ T cells with viral peptide pools. It was after more than nine days of culture that CD4+ T cells were isolated. PCR showed that the person got SARS-CoV-2 infection at some point between March and December 2020. The chain combines TRBV7-9 with TRBJ1-1; TRBD1 matches 7 bases. This clonotype originated in a human donor who had a prior SARS-CoV-2 infection. Material: CD4+ T cells from PBMCs cultured with a peptide pool, obtained before COVID-19 vaccination. The CDR3 region has the DNA TGTGCCAGCAGCTACGGGACAGCGATGAACACTGAAGCTTTCTTT. This gives the protein CASSYGTAMNTEAFF.